What follows are 17 T cell receptor beta chains derived from one specimen sequenced in a study of blood T cell repertoires in COVID-19. Clones were read by immunoSEQ multiplex PCR, and TCRdb kept only the in-frame ones, dropping some. The sample has approximately 50,000 clones, roughly 90% seen once. The sequencing input was peripheral blood. The receptors stem from a human donor in a cohort sampled during active COVID-19.

V is TRBV19 and J is TRBJ1-1; D ambiguous. V shed 1 base and J shed 6 bases, with 9 bases lying between them. The length of the CDR3 is 13 residues. Germline CDR1 LNHDA, CDR2 SQIVND (reference sequence). The CDR3: CASSIVPRSEAFF. The DNA for the CDR3 is TGTGCCAGTAGTATAGTTCCGCGGTCTGAAGCTTTCTTT.

The rearrangement uses TRBV28 and TRBJ1-1, with no clear D. Trimming removed 7 bases at V and 1 base at J, with 16 bases between. Per the germline V gene, CDR1 is MDHEN and CDR2 is SYDVKM. The CDR3 has 15 amino acids. CDR3 sequence (DNA): TGTGCCAGCATTACCCTTCATCGAGGGAACACTGAAGCTTTCTTT. This sequence encodes CASITLHRGNTEAFF.

This clone was counted once. CDR3 loop: CASSSPHRGNYGYTF. In nucleotides, the CDR3 is TGTGCCAGCAGCTCCCCCCATCGGGGAAACTATGGCTACACCTTC. This sequence joins TRBV6-5 and TRBJ1-2; D is unresolved. The CDR3 covers 15 residues. Trimming stripped 6 bases from V and 2 bases from J, with 16 bases between. CDR1 is MNHEY, CDR2 SVGAGI, per germline.

The V call is TRBV11-2, the J call TRBJ1-6; D remains ambiguous. The germline gives CDR1 SGHAT, CDR2 FQNNGV. This CDR3 has 13 amino acids. Trimming left V 6 bases short and J 6 bases short, with 9 bases between. The CDR3 DNA reads as TGTGCCAGCAGACAGCTTCCTAATTCACCCCTCCACTTT. Translation gives CASRQLPNSPLHF.

This rearrangement joins TRBV5-6 to TRBJ1-3; D is unclear. V was clipped by 1 base and J by 3 bases, with 8 bases between them. The CDR3 has 14 residues. Germline loops: CDR1 SGHDT, CDR2 YYEEEE. The CDR3 DNA reads TGTGCCAGCAGCTTGCGGGGAATTGGAAACACCATATATTTT. This encodes CASSLRGIGNTIYF.

The chain carries TRBV27 and TRBJ1-1; possibly TRBD1 for D (5 bases). The ends were cut back, 2 bases at V and 7 bases at J, with 11 bases in the middle. The CDR3 loop spans 13 amino acids. Germline CDR1 and CDR2: MNHEY and SMNVEV (reference sequence). CDR3 region: CASSLLAGLEAFF. The CDR3 nucleotides are TGTGCCAGCAGTTTACTGGCAGGGCTTGAAGCTTTCTTT.

The chain uses TRBV7-2 and TRBJ2-7; TRBD2 matches at 7 bases. CDR1 is SGHTA, CDR2 FQGNSA, per germline. Losses at the gene ends were 1 base for V and 3 bases for J; bases not matched to a gene: 6. The CDR3 has 15 amino acids. CDR3 bases: TGTGCCAGCAGCTTAGGGGCGGGGGACTACTACGAGCAGTACTTC. Translating gives CASSLGAGDYYEQYF.

The chain has TRBV28 and TRBJ2-7, with TRBD2 matching over 10 bases. V shed 5 bases, J shed 7 bases, and the junction held 5 bases outside the gene matches. This CDR3 spans 13 amino acids. Germline V CDR1 and CDR2: MDHEN, SYDVKM. In nucleotides, the CDR3 is TGTGCCAGCAGTAGCCTAGCGGGAGTGGAGCAGTACTTC. Amino acids: CASSSLAGVEQYF.

The gene calls are TRBV28 and TRBJ1-5, with a possible D match to TRBD1 (5 bases). The germline gives CDR1 MDHEN, CDR2 SYDVKM. V dropped 3 bases and J dropped 0 bases, with 9 bases sitting between them. The CDR3 contains 15 residues. The CDR3 bases are TGTGCCAGCAGTTTGCATGGGGCTAGCAATCAGCCCCAGCATTTT. This encodes CASSLHGASNQPQHF.

The chain joins TRBV30 to TRBJ1-2; TRBD1 aligns across 7 bases. CDR3 size: 13 residues. The germline CDR1 and CDR2 sequences are GTSNPN and SVGIG (reference sequence). Trimming took 3 bases from V and 13 from J; bases not matched to a gene: 14. CDR3 sequence (DNA): TGTGCCTGGAGCTCAGGGGGTGGTAGCCTGGGCACCTTC. Its protein product is CAWSSGGGSLGTF.

The chain links TRBV9 to TRBJ2-3, with D maybe TRBD2 (6 bases). The CDR3 sequence is 13 residues long. Germline V gives CDR1 SGDLS, CDR2 YYNGEE. V shed 4 bases and J shed 4 bases, with 10 bases lying between them. The CDR3 DNA reads TGTGCCAGCAGCCCCAGGGAGGCAGATACGCAGTATTTT. Translated: CASSPREADTQYF.

The chain links TRBV11-1 to TRBJ1-3, with D possibly being TRBD1 (6 bases). This CDR3 contains 15 residues. Per germline, CDR1 SGHAT and CDR2 FQDESV (reference sequence). The V and J ends lost 5 bases and 5 bases respectively, with 16 bases between them. CDR3 sequence reads: CASSLPGGQRNTIYF. The DNA of the CDR3 is TGTGCCAGCAGCCTTCCCGGGGGGCAGAGAAACACCATATATTTT.

The J gene is TRBJ2-5, the V gene TRBV5-1; 9 bases agree with TRBD1. The CDR3 has 14 residues. Germline lookup yields CDR1 SGHRS and CDR2 YFSETQ. With 5 bases clipped from V and 5 bases from J, the junction kept 7 bases outside the gene matches. CDR3 sequence reads: CASSLTGTGETQYF. The CDR3, as DNA: TGCGCCAGCAGTTTGACCGGGACAGGGGAGACCCAGTACTTC.

The table lists this clone with a count of one. This sequence joins TRBV28 and TRBJ1-2; no definite D call. Looked up from germline, CDR1 is MDHEN and CDR2 is SYDVKM. The ends were cut back, 1 base at V and 0 bases at J, with 9 bases in the middle. CDR3 length: 15 residues. CDR3 coding DNA: TGTGCCAGCAGTTTATCGAGGGCAGCTAACTATGGCTACACCTTC. Translated: CASSLSRAANYGYTF.

This chain joins TRBV20-1 and TRBJ1-2; 11 bases fit TRBD1. The CDR3 extends over 11 amino acids. The germline gives CDR1 DFQATT, CDR2 SNEGSKA (reference sequence). CDR3 nucleotide sequence: TGCCGCCCGGACAGGGGGCTAGGCTACACCTTC. This translates into CRPDRGLGYTF.

The chain recombines TRBV28 with TRBJ1-5; 7 bases fit TRBD1. This CDR3 has 16 residues. J lost 7 bases, V lost 3 bases, and 12 bases had no gene match. The germline V gene has CDR1 MDHEN and CDR2 SYDVKM. This CDR3 reads CASSFVWRGRKQPQHF. CDR3 bases: TGTGCCAGCAGTTTCGTGTGGAGGGGGCGGAAACAGCCCCAGCATTTT. Looking up the rest from reference TRBV28 and TRBJ1-5 gives the full variable domain: DVKVTQSSRYLVKRTGEKVFLECVQDMDHENMFWYRQDPGLGLRLIYFSYDVKMKEKGDIPEGYSVSREKKERFSLILESASTNQTSMYLCASSFVWRGRKQPQHFGDGTRLSIL.

The J gene is TRBJ2-6, the V gene TRBV19, with TRBD1 matching over 9 bases. The V and J ends lost 2 bases and 0 bases, in that order; junction bases with no gene match: 8. Germline loops: CDR1 LNHDA, CDR2 SQIVND (reference sequence). CDR3 length: 19 amino acids. CDR3 sequence: CASSISGTGLGSGANVLTF. CDR3 nucleotide sequence: TGTGCCAGTAGTATATCCGGGACAGGGTTAGGCTCTGGGGCCAACGTCCTGACTTTC. Full variable domain (missing parts from reference TRBV19 and TRBJ2-6): DGGITQSPKYLFRKEGQNVTLSCEQNLNHDAMYWYRQDPGQGLRLIYYSQIVNDFQKGDIAEGYSVSREKKESFPLTVTSAQKNPTAFYLCASSISGTGLGSGANVLTFGAGSRLTVL.